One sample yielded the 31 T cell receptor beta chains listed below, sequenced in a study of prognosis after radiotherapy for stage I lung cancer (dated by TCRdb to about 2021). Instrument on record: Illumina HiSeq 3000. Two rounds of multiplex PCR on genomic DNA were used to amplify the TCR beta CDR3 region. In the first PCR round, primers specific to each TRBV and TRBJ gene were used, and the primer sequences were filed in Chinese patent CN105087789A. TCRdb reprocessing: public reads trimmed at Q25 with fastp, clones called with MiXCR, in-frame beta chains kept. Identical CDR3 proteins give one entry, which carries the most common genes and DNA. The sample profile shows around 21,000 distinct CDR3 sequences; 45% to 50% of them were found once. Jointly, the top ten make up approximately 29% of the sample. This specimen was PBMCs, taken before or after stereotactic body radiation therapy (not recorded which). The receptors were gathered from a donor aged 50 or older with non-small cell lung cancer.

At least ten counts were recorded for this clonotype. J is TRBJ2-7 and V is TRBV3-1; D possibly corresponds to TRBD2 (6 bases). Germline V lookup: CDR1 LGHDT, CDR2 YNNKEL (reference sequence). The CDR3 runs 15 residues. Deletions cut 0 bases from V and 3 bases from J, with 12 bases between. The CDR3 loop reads CASSQDTSSVYEQYF. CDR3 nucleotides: TGTGCCAGCAGCCAAGACACTTCTAGCGTCTACGAGCAGTACTTC.

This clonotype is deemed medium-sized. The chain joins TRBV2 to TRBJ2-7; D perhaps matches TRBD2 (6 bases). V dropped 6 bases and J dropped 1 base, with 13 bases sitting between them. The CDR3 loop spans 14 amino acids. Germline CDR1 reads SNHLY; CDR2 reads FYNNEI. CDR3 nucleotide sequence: TGTGCCAGCAGGGCCGGGACTCAGTCCTACGAGCAGTACTTC. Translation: CASRAGTQSYEQYF.

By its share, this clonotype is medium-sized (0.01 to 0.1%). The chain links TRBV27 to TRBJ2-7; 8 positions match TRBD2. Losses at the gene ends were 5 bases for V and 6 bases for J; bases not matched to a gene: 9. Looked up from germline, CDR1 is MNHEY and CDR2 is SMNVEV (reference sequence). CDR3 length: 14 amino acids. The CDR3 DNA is TGTGCCAGCAGTCCGGGACTAGGAGGGAGCGAGCAGTACTTC. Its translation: CASSPGLGGSEQYF.

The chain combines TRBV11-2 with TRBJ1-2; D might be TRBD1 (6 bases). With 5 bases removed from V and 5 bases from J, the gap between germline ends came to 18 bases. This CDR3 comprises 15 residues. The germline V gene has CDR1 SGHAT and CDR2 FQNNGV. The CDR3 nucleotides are TGTGCCAGCAGCCCAAACGCGGGGCAGGGGTATGGCTACACCTTC. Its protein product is CASSPNAGQGYGYTF.

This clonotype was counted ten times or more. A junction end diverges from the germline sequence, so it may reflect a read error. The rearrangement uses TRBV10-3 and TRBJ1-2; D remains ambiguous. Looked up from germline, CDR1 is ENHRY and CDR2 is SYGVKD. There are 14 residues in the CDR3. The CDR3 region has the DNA TGTGCCATCAGTGAGTCGGCAGCCTACTATCGCTACACCTTC. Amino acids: CAISESAAYYRYTF.

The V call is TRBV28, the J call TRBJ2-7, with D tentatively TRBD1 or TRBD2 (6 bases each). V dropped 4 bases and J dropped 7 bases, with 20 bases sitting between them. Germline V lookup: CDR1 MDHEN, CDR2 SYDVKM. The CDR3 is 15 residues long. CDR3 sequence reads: CASSSLGSGAGEQYF. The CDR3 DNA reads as TGTGCCAGCAGTTCCCTCGGCTCGGGGGCGGGTGAGCAGTACTTC.

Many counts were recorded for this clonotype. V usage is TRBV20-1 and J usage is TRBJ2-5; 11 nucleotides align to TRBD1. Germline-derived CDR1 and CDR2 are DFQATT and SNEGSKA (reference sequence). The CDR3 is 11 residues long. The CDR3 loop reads CTGQGGETQYF. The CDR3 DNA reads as TGCACGGGACAGGGGGGGGAGACCCAGTACTTC.

This CDR3 reads CASRRQGLGNQPQHF. CDR3 DNA: TGTGCCAGCAGAAGACAGGGGTTGGGCAATCAGCCCCAGCATTTT. The chain joins TRBV6-1 to TRBJ1-5; 8 positions agree with TRBD1. The CDR3 spans 15 residues. J gave up 2 bases and V 6 bases, and 6 bases lay outside the gene matches. CDR1 is MNHNS, CDR2 SASEGT, per germline.

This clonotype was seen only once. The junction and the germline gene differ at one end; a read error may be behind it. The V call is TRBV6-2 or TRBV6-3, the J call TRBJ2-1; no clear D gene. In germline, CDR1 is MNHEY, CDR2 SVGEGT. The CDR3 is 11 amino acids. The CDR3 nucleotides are TGTGCCAGCAGTGAGTACAGTGAGCAGTTCTTC. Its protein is CASSEYSEQFF.

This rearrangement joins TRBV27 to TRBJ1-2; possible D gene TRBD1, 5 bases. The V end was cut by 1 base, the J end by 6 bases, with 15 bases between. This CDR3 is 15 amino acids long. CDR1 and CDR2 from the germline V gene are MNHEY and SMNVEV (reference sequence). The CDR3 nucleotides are TGTGCCAGCAGTTTATTAGGGGTAGTAGGGAATGGCTACACCTTC. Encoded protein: CASSLLGVVGNGYTF.

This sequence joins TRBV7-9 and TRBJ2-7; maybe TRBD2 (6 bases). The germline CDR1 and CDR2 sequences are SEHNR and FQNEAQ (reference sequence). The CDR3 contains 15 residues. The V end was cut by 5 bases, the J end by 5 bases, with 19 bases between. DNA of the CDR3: TGTGCCAGCAGCGAATTGGGGACTCCCGGTGACGAGCAGTACTTC. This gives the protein CASSELGTPGDEQYF.

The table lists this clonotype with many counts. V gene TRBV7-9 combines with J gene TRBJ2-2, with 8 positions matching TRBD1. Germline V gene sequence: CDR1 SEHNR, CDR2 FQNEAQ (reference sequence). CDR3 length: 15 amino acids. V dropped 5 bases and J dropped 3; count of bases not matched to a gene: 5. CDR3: CASSLGTGDTGELFF. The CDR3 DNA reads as TGTGCCAGCAGCCTTGGGACAGGAGACACCGGGGAGCTGTTTTTT. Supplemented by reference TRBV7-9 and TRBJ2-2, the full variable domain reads DTGVSQNPRHKITKRGQNVTFRCDPISEHNRLYWYRQTLGQGPEFLTYFQNEAQLEKSRLLSDRFSAERPKGSFSTLEIQRTEQGDSAMYLCASSLGTGDTGELFFGEGSRLTVL.

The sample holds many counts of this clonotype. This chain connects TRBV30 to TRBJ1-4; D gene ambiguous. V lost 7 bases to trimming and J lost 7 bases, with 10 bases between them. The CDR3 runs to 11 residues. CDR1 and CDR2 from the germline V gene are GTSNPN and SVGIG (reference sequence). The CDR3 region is CAFQWGEKLFF. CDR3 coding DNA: TGTGCCTTCCAATGGGGTGAAAAACTGTTTTTT.

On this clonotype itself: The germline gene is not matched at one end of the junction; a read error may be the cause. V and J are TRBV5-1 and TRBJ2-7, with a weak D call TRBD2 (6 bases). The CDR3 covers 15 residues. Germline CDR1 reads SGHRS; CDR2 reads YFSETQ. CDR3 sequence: CASSPRQRAMGEQYF. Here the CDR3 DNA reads TGTGCCAGCAGCCCCCGTCAGCGGGCGATGGGCGAGCAGTACTTC. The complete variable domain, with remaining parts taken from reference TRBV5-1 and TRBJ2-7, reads KAGVTQTPRYLIKTRGQQVTLSCSPISGHRSVSWYQQTPGQGLQFLFEYFSETQRNKGNFPGRFSGRQFSNSRSEMNVSTLELGDSALYLCASSPRQRAMGEQYFGPGTRLTVT.

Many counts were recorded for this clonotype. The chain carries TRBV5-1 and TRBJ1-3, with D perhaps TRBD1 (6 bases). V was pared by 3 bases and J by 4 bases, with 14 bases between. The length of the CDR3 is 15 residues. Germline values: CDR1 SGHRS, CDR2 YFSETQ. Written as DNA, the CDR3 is TGCGCCAGCAGCTCCAATACAGGGCCGGGAAACACCATATATTTT. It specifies CASSSNTGPGNTIYF.

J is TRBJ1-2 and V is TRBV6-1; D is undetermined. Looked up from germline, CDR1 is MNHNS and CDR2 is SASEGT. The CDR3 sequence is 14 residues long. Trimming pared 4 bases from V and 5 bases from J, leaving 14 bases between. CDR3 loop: CASSGWYMRYGYTF. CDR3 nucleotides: TGTGCCAGCAGTGGATGGTACATGCGATATGGCTACACCTTC.

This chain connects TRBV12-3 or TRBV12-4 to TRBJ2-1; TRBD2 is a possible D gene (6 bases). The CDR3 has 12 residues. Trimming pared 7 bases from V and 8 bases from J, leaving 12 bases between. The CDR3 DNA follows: TGTGCCAGCACCCCCGGGAGCCATGAGCAGTTCTTC. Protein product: CASTPGSHEQFF.

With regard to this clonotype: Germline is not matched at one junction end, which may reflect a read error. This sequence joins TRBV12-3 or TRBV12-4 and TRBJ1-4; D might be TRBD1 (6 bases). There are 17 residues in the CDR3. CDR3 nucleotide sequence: TGTGACAGCAGCCTGGGCAGGGGAGGACCAACTAATGAAAAACTGTTTTTT. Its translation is CDSSLGRGGPTNEKLFF.

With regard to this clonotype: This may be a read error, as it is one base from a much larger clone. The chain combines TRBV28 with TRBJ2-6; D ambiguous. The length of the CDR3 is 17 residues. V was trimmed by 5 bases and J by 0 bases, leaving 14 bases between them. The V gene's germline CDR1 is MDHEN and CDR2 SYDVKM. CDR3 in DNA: TGTGCCAGCAGTCCTCCTTCGGGCAGCTCTGGGGCCAACGTCCTGACTTTC. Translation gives CASSPPSGSSGANVLTF.

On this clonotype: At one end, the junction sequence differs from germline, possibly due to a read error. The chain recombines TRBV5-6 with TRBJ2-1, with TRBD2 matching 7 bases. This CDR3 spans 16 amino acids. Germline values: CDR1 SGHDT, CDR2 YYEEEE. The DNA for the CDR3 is TGTGCCAGCAGCCGGGGGGACCAAAACTCCCACAATGAGCAGTTCTTC. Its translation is CASSRGDQNSHNEQFF.

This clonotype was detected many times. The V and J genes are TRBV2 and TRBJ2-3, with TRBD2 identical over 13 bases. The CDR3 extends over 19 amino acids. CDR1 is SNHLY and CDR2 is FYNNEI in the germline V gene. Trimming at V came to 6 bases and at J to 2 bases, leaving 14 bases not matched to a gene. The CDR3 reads CASRKNPEGLAGPTDTQYF. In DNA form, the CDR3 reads TGTGCCAGCAGAAAGAACCCCGAGGGACTAGCGGGACCCACAGATACGCAGTATTTT.

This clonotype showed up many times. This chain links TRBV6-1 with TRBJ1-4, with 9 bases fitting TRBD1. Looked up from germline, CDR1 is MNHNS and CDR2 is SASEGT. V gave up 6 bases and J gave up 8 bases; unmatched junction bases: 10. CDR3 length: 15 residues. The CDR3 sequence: CASRQWGQGSEKLFF. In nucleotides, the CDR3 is TGTGCCAGCAGACAGTGGGGACAGGGTAGCGAAAAACTGTTTTTT.

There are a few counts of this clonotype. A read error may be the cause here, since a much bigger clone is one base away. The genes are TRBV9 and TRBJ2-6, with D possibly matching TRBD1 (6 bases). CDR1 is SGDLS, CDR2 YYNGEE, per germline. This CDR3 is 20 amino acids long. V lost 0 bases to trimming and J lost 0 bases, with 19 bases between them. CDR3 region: CASSVGSRTVYGSGANVLTF. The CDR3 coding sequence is TGTGCCAGCAGCGTAGGGAGCCGGACAGTGTATGGCTCTGGGGCCAACGTCCTGACTTTC.

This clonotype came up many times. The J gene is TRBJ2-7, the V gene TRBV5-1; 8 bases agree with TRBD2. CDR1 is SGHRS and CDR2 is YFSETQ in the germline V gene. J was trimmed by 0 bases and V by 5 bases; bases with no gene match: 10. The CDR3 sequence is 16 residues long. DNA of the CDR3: TGCGCCAGCAGGCAGTTGGCTAGCGGGTTCTCCTACGAGCAGTACTTC. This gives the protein CASRQLASGFSYEQYF.

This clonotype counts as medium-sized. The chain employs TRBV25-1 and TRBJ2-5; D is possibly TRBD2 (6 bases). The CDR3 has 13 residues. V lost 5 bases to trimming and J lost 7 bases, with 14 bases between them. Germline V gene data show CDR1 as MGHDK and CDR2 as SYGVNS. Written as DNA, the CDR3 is TGTGCCAGCAGTCTCTCGGGGGACCGGACCCAGTACTTC. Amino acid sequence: CASSLSGDRTQYF.

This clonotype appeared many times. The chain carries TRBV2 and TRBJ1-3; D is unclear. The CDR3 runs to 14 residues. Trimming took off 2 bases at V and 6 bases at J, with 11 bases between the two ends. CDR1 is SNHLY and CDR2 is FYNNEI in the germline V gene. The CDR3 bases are TGTGCCAGCAGTGAATCTGGGGTCCTAAACACCATATATTTT. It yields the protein CASSESGVLNTIYF.

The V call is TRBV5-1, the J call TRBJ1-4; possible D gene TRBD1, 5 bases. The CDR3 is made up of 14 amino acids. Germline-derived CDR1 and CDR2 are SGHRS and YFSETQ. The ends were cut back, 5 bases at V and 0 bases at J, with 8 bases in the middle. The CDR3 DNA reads TGCGCCAGCAGGAGGGACTCAACTAATGAAAAACTGTTTTTT. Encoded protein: CASRRDSTNEKLFF.

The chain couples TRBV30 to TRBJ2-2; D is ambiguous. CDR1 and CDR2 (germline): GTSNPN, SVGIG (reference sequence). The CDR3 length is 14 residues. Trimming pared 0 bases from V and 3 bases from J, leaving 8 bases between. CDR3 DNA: TGTGCCTGGAGTGTAAACGGAGACACCGGGGAGCTGTTTTTT. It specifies CAWSVNGDTGELFF.

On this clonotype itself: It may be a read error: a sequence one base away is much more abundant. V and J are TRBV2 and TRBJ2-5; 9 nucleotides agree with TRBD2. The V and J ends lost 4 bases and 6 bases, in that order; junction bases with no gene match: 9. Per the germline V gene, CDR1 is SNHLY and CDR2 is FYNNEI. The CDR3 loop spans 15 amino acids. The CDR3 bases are TGTGCCAGCAGTGGGGGGAGCGGGAGGAGACAGACCCAGTACTTC. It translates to CASSGGSGRRQTQYF.

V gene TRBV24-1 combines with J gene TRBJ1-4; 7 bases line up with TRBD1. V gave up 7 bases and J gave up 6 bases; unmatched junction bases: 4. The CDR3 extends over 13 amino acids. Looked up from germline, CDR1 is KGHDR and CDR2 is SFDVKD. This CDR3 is CATRTGTDEKLFF. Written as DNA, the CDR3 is TGTGCCACCAGGACAGGGACGGATGAAAAACTGTTTTTT.

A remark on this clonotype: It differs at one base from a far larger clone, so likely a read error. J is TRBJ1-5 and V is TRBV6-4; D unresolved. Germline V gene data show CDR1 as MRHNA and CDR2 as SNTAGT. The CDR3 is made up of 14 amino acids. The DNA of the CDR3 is TGTGCCACCTTCATCAGGTTAGATAATCGGCCCCAGCATTTT. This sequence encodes CATFIRLDNRPQHF.